This T cell receptor (beta chain) was sequenced during a study of cytomegalovirus exposure and HLA in healthy donors. PCR used 60 Vbeta primers and 13 Jbeta primers. Libraries were prepared by immunoSEQ multiplex PCR; TCRdb keeps only in-frame clonotypes and omits some of them. This sample has 150,000 to 180,000 clones, with 60% to 85% found just once. The germline V gene encodes CDR1 SGDLS and CDR2 YYNGEE. V dropped 3 bases and J dropped 6; count of bases not matched to a gene: 2. This CDR3 is 15 amino acids long. The genes are TRBV9 and TRBJ2-1, with 14 bases fitting TRBD2. This clonotype was obtained from a woman aged 40 to 49 in good health and CMV-seronegative. The sequenced sample consisted of PBMCs. CDR3 sequence (DNA): TGTGCCAGCAGCGCGGGACTAGCGGGGGTCAATGAGCAGTTCTTC. This sequence encodes CASSAGLAGVNEQFF.